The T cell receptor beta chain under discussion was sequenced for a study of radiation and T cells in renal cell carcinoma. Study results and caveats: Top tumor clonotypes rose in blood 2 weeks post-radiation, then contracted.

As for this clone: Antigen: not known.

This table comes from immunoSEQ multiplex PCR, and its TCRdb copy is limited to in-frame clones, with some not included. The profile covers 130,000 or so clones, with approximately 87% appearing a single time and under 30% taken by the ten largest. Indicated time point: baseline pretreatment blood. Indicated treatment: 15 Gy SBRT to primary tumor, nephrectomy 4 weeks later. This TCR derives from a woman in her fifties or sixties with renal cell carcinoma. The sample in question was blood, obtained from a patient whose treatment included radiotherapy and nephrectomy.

CDR3 loop: CASSTATGTYGYTF. The CDR3 nucleotides are TGTGCCAGCAGCACAGCGACAGGCACCTATGGCTACACCTTC. This chain uses TRBV11-2 with TRBJ1-2, with D tentatively TRBD1 (6 bases). Trimming removed 5 bases at V and 4 bases at J, with 14 bases between. Per germline, CDR1 SGHAT and CDR2 FQNNGV. The CDR3 runs to 14 residues.